This paragraph covers one TCR beta chain sequence. This clonotype was seen only once. The antigen it binds to is not known. No base-level quality is on record; no much larger clone is a single base apart. One read represents weak support. The 39 donors, aged roughly 6 to 95 years, were systemically healthy Caucasian individuals from Russia. Ten milliliters of peripheral blood were drawn from each donor into EDTA-treated Vacutainer tubes. PBMCs were isolated by Ficoll-Paque density-gradient centrifugation, with at least 6.5 million obtained per sample. Trizol reagent was used to extract total RNA from the PBMCs, yielding at least 5 micrograms per sample. For every donor, flow cytometry on a PBMC aliquot measured the percentage of naive CD45RAhigh/CD27high T cells. Library construction relied on 5' RACE. Sequencing took place on an Illumina HiSeq 2500. A second 7 to 11 cycle PCR used a sample-barcoded 5' primer and a J-beta primer mix. Each TCR beta cDNA molecule received a unique molecular identifier from a template-switch 5' adaptor carrying 12 random nucleotides. Each sample yielded at least 2.5 million CDR3-containing paired-end reads. First-strand cDNA synthesis was performed from all RNA using the Mint cDNA synthesis kit, with priming by a TRBC-specific oligonucleotide. All cDNA was treated with uracil-DNA glycosylase and then went through a first 18-cycle PCR with the universal primers M1SS and BC2_uni_R. The authors' pipeline ran thus. For normalization, 1 million high-quality reads were randomly selected from each sample, with every read carrying a distinct molecular identifier. Instead of being binned into consensus sequences, reads with shared molecular identifiers were discarded. CDR3 identification, clonotype clustering and error correction used MiTCR with a Q25 quality threshold and the strictest error-elimination algorithm. A nonparametric unseen species model with Euler transformation was used to estimate a lower bound on total TCR beta diversity. TCRdb took the public reads, trimmed them with fastp at Q25, ran MiXCR for clone calling and kept in-frame beta chains. Rows with one shared CDR3 protein collapse into an entry with the most common genes and DNA. The V and J calls were determined by TCRdb, not by the authors. The sample contains more than 550,000 distinct CDR3 sequences, about a fifth of them found a single time. Around 22% of the sample is in the top ten clones.

The germline V gene yields MGHRA for CDR1 and YSYEKL for CDR2. Trimming removed 3 bases from V and 0 bases from J; the gene matches leave 4 bases unexplained. The CDR3 measures 15 amino acids from cysteine to phenylalanine. Only CDR3 DNA is held: 45 bases, read in frame from base 1. This sample was included in a study of blood T cells in healthy people across ages (dated by TCRdb to between 2014 and 2016). Notes on the research overall: In model experiments, template switching captured about one uniquely barcoded TCR beta cDNA molecule for every two T cells. Using deep sequencing normalized with unique cDNA molecular identifiers, the study measured how TCR beta repertoire diversity changes with age. The donors were split into four age groups: young (average 16 years), middle-aged (roughly 39), aged (62) and long-lived (under 90). To avoid experimental bias, donors of different ages were spread randomly across the sequencing lanes. Using the same blood draw, the study looked at two additional independent replicas of 1 million unique cDNA reads for two donors, one aged 18 to 30 and the other aged 80 or older. Here is what the overall study found, with its caveats: Estimates of total diversity based on one million sequenced T cells were considered lower bounds and underestimates. Compared with the aged group, the long-lived group had more naive CD4+ T cells, fewer expanded clones and increased TCR diversity, a pattern suggesting age selection. The CMV infection status of donors was not known, potentially confounding age-related changes in expanded clonotypes. Because profiling used bulk unsorted PBMCs, naive and antigen-experienced compartments could not be compared conclusively. As age increased, observed TCR beta diversity per million T cells dropped in a roughly linear way, and a significant reduction was already evident by age around 41. The percentage of naive T cells measured by flow cytometry correlated strongly with observed TCR beta diversity.

The sample consisted of blood. The rearrangement combines TRBV4-1 with TRBJ2-7; 8 central bases correspond to TRBD1. The TCR sequence derives from a man aged 65-85 years in good health. The CDR3 is CASSQDRAPSYEQYF. In nucleotide form, the sequence is TGCGCCAGCAGCCAGGACAGGGCTCCCTCCTACGAGCAGTACTTC.